This TCR beta chain was profiled in a study of shared clonotypes between healthy human individuals. Every immunoSEQ plate was one replicate of a subset's evenly spread DNA. TCRdb keeps only in-frame clones here, not all; method: immunoSEQ multiplex PCR. The table shows 2.3 million or so clones, with 85% to 95% occurring only once. This clone was seen only once. The germline V gene encodes CDR1 MNHEY and CDR2 SVGAGI. This CDR3 comprises 14 residues. V lost 9 bases to trimming and J lost 6 bases, with 17 bases between them. Sequencing was carried out using naive CD4+ T cells from PBMCs. Described subset: CD45RA+ positively selected. This chain links TRBV6-5 with TRBJ2-2; a weak D match, TRBD1 (6 bases). The receptor's source is a man aged 18 to 29 in good health. Some clones in this sample may be carry-over from other donors' samples. The CDR3 protein is CASGGPSWSGELFF. CDR3 coding DNA: TGTGCCAGTGGGGGCCCGAGTTGGTCCGGGGAGCTGTTTTTT.